This T cell receptor beta chain derives from a study of molecular identifiers for immune sequencing clone quantification. Naive CD8 T cells were sorted as CD8+CD4-CCR7+CD45RA+. TCRdb re-called the PCR reads with MiXCR, one entry per CDR3 protein. The sample yields about 320,000 distinct CDR3 sequences, over 20% seen once. There are 13 residues in the CDR3. Looked up from germline, CDR1 is LNHDA and CDR2 is SQIVND (reference sequence). V lost 3 bases, J lost 6 bases, and 11 bases lay in between. Study conclusions and caveats: Clones of above 20 RNA copies carried over 97% of effector molecules; in naive cells they carried under 1%.

This clonotype appeared a few times. Its target is unknown. The sample comprised naive CD8+ T cells from blood, with Jurkat cell RNA spiked in. Described subset: FACS-sorted CD8+CD4-CCR7+CD45RA+ naive T cells. The TCR originated in a human donor in good health. Some libraries in this study had Jurkat cell RNA spiked in. The chain employs TRBV19 and TRBJ1-2, with a weak D call TRBD1 (6 bases). CDR3 DNA sequence: TGTGCCAGTAGTATGAGACAGGATAATGGCTACACCTTC. Protein product: CASSMRQDNGYTF.